Included here is one T cell receptor (beta chain) sequence, with context. This record belongs to a study of blood T cell repertoires in COVID-19. With V trimmed by 2 bases and J by 4 bases, 6 bases remained unmatched. The germline gives CDR1 MNHEY, CDR2 SVGEGT. The CDR3 runs to 16 residues. TCRdb's copy holds only in-frame clones and misses some; the assay was immunoSEQ multiplex PCR. The sample gives some 300,000 clones, around 88% of which show up once; just under 7% is in the top ten. The sample was peripheral blood. The chain has TRBV6-2 or TRBV6-3 and TRBJ1-5, with 9 nucleotides matching TRBD1. The TCR comes from a woman aged 30 to 39 who had recovered from COVID-19. For the CDR3, the DNA is TGTGCCAGCAGTTACCCTAGACAGGGGGGTAATCAGCCCCAGCATTTT. Encoded protein: CASSYPRQGGNQPQHF.